Presented here are 8 T cell receptor beta chains from one specimen sequenced in a study of OX40 agonist ivuxolimab in advanced cancers. Generated by immunoSEQ multiplex PCR, the TCRdb table keeps only in-frame clones and is missing some. Of 65,000 to 85,000 clones listed, about 90% are singletons. The sequencing here drew on CD4+ or CD8+ T cells sorted from blood, taken in a trial of the OX40 agonist ivuxolimab. The receptor set was obtained from an adult with an advanced solid tumor such as melanoma, head and neck, liver or kidney cancer.

V is TRBV4-2 and J is TRBJ1-5; D not resolved. Looked up from germline, CDR1 is LGHNA and CDR2 is YNFKEQ. The CDR3 runs to 16 residues. Trimming pared 0 bases from V and 0 bases from J, leaving 9 bases between. As DNA, the CDR3 is TGTGCCAGCAGCCAAGATGTGGCATATAGCAATCAGCCCCAGCATTTT. Translation: CASSQDVAYSNQPQHF.

V and J are TRBV15 and TRBJ1-6, with D perhaps TRBD1 (5 bases). There are 15 residues in the CDR3. The ends were cut back, 2 bases at V and 7 bases at J, with 12 bases in the middle. In germline, CDR1 is LNHNV, CDR2 YYDKDF (reference sequence). The CDR3 region has the DNA TGTGCCACCAGCAGACCGGGACGGATGAATTCACCCCTCCACTTT. Translated: CATSRPGRMNSPLHF.

The genes are TRBV2 and TRBJ2-5; TRBD2 matches 10 bases. The germline CDR1 and CDR2 sequences are SNHLY and FYNNEI. The CDR3 is made up of 15 amino acids. Trimming removed 0 bases from V and 4 bases from J; junction bases left unmatched: 2. The CDR3 is CASSEAGLARETQYF. The CDR3 nucleotides read TGTGCCAGCAGTGAAGCGGGACTAGCGAGAGAGACCCAGTACTTC.

This clone was recorded only once. The gene calls are TRBV28 and TRBJ1-1; D perhaps matches TRBD1 (6 bases). CDR3 length: 15 amino acids. Germline V gene data show CDR1 as MDHEN and CDR2 as SYDVKM. The V end lost 6 bases, the J end lost 4 bases, and 18 bases lay between the germline ends. As DNA, the CDR3 is TGTGCCAGCAGCAATCCGGGACAACTTTCCACTGAAGCTTTCTTT. It translates to CASSNPGQLSTEAFF.

The chain has TRBV27 and TRBJ2-1, with 8 bases lining up with TRBD1. Germline V gene data show CDR1 as MNHEY and CDR2 as SMNVEV (reference sequence). J lost 8 bases, V lost 7 bases, and 10 bases had no gene match. The CDR3 has 14 residues. In nucleotides, the CDR3 is TGTGCCAGCAATCGACAGGGGAATTTCGATGAGCAGTTCTTC. It encodes CASNRQGNFDEQFF.

This rearrangement joins TRBV10-1 to TRBJ2-1, with 7 bases identical to TRBD1. From germline, CDR1 is WNHNN and CDR2 SYGVQD (reference sequence). The CDR3 is made up of 14 amino acids. V was pared by 4 bases and J by 16 bases, with 16 bases of the junction left unmatched. The CDR3 bases are TGCGCCAGCAGTGCCGAGGTTACGACAGGGTTCCTTTTCTTC. Protein: CASSAEVTTGFLFF.

J is TRBJ2-7 and V is TRBV28; TRBD2 matches at 11 bases. Losses at the gene ends were 6 bases for V and 0 bases for J; bases not matched to a gene: 28. The CDR3 length is 23 residues. CDR1 MDHEN and CDR2 SYDVKM come from the germline V gene. The CDR3 DNA reads as TGTGCCAGCAGCCTCTATGCTTCAGGGGGCAAAGGACTAGCGGGTAGAAGCTCCTACGAGCAGTACTTC. Protein sequence: CASSLYASGGKGLAGRSSYEQYF.

The chain carries TRBV7-9 and TRBJ1-1; possibly TRBD1 for D (5 bases). The V end lost 5 bases, the J end lost 1 base, and 14 bases lay between the germline ends. CDR1 and CDR2 (germline): SEHNR, FQNEAQ (reference sequence). This CDR3 contains 15 residues. The DNA of the CDR3 is TGTGCCAGCAGCCCGCAAGGACAAAGGAACACTGAAGCTTTCTTT. Translated, it gives CASSPQGQRNTEAFF.